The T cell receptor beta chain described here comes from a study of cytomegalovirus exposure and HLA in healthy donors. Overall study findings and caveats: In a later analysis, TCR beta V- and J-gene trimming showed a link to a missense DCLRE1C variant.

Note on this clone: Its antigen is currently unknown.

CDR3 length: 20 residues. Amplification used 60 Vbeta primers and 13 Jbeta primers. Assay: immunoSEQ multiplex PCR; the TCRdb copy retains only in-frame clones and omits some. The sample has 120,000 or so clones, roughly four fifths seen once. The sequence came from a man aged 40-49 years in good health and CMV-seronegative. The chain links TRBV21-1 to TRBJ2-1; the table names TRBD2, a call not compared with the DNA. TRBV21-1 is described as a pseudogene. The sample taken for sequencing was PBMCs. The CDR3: CASSTPPLGIEREFAYEQFF. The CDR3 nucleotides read TGTGCCAGCAGCACCCCACCGCTTGGGATTGAGCGGGAGTTCGCTTATGAGCAGTTCTTC.